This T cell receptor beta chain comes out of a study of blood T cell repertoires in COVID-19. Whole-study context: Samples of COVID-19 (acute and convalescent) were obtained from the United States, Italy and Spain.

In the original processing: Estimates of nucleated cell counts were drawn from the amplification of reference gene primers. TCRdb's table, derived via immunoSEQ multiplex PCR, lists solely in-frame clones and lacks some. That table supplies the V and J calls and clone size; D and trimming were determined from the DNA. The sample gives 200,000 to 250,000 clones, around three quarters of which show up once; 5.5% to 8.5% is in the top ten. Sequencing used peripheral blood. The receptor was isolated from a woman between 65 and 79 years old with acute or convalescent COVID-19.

CDR3 DNA: TGTGCCAGCAGTTCCGGACAGGGTTATAATGAAAAACTGTTTTTT. Its translation is CASSSGQGYNEKLFF. This sequence joins TRBV6-2 or TRBV6-3 and TRBJ1-4; 8 bases are shared with TRBD1. This CDR3 is built from 15 residues. With 4 bases clipped from V and 4 bases from J, the junction kept 5 bases outside the gene matches. The germline CDR1 and CDR2 sequences are MNHEY and SVGEGT.